This TCR beta chain originates from a study of blood T cell repertoires in COVID-19. Study background: Samples came from the United States, Italy and Spain, spanning acute and convalescent COVID-19. The analysed material was cDNA or gDNA that came from T cells, B-cell-depleted T cells, or PBMCs.

In the authors' workflow: Amplification with reference gene primers provided the estimates of nucleated cell counts. Sequenced by immunoSEQ multiplex PCR; TCRdb stores in-frame clones only, minus some. V, J and clone size are those of that table, while D and trimming were read from the DNA. The data show 250,000 to 300,000 clones, approximately 85% seen once. Sequenced sample: peripheral blood. The sequence came from a woman between 70 and 85 years old with acute or convalescent COVID-19.

The CDR3 nucleotides read TGTGCCAGCAGTGTTGAATTGGTGGAAGCGGCTTTCTTT. It translates to CASSVELVEAAFF. J is TRBJ1-1 and V is TRBV2, with no clear D. CDR1 and CDR2 (germline): SNHLY, FYNNEI. V gave up 4 bases and J gave up 11 bases, with 17 bases separating them. The CDR3 is made up of 13 amino acids.